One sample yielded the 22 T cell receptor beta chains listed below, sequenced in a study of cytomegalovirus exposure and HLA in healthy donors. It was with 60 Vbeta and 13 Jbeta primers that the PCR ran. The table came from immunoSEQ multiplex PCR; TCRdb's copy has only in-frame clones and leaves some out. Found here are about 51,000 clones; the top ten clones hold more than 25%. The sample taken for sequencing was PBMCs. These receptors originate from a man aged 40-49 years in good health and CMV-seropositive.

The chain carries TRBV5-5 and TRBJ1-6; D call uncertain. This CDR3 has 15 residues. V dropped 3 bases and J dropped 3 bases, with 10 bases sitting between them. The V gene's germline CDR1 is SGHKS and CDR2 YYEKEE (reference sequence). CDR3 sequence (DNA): TGTGCCAGCAGCTCCAGGCCAGACTATAATTCACCCCTCCACTTT. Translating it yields CASSSRPDYNSPLHF.

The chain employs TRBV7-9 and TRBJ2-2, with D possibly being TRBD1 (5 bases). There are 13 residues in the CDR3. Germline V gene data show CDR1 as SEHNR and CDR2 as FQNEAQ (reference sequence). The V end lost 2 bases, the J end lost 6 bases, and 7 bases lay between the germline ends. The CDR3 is CASSLTGSGELFF. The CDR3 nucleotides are TGTGCCAGCAGCTTAACAGGTTCCGGGGAGCTGTTTTTT.

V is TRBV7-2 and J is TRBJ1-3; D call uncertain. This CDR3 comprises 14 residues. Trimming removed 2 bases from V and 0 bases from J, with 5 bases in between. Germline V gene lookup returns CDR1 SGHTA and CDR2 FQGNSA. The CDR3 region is CASSLHSSGNTIYF. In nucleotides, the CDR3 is TGTGCCAGCAGCTTACATTCCTCTGGAAACACCATATATTTT.

Here the CDR3 reads CASQQQGIYQPQHF. The CDR3 nucleotides read TGTGCCAGCCAACAACAGGGAATATATCAGCCCCAGCATTTT. The V call is TRBV28, the J call TRBJ1-5; weak D call: TRBD1 (6 bases). CDR3 length equals 14 residues. V was pared by 8 bases and J by 5 bases, with 16 bases between. The germline V gene has CDR1 MDHEN and CDR2 SYDVKM.

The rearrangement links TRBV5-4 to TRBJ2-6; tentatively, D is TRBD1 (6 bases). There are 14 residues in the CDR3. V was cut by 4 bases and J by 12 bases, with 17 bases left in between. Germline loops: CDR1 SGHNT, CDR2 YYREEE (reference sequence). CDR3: CASSTEGVKGVLTF. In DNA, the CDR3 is TGTGCCAGCAGCACAGAGGGGGTAAAGGGCGTCCTGACTTTC.

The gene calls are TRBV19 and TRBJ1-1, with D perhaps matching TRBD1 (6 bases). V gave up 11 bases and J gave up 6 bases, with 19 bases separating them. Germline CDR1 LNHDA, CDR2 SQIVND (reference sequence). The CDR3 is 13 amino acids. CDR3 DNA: TGTGCCTCAAAAACCGGGACAAAGGCTGAAGCTTTCTTT. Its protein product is CASKTGTKAEAFF.

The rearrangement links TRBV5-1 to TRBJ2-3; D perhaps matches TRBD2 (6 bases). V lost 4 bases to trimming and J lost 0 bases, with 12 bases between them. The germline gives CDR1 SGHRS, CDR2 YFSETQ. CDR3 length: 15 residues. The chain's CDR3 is CASSTGTGSTDTQYF. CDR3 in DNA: TGCGCCAGCAGCACCGGGACTGGGAGCACAGATACGCAGTATTTT.

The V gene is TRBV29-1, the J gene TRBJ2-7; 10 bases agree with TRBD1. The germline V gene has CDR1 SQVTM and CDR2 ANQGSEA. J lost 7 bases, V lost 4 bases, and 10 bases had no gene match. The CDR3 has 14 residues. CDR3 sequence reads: CSVVPRDRGWEQYF. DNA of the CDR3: TGCAGCGTTGTGCCAAGGGACAGGGGCTGGGAGCAGTACTTC.

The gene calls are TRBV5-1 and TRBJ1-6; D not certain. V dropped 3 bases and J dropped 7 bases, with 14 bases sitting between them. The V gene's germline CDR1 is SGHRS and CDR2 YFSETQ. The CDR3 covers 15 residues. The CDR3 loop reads CASSSRVGTNSPLHF. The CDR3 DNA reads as TGCGCCAGCAGCTCTCGGGTAGGAACCAATTCACCCCTCCACTTT. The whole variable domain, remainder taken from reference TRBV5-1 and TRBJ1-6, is KAGVTQTPRYLIKTRGQQVTLSCSPISGHRSVSWYQQTPGQGLQFLFEYFSETQRNKGNFPGRFSGRQFSNSRSEMNVSTLELGDSALYLCASSSRVGTNSPLHFGNGTRLTVT.

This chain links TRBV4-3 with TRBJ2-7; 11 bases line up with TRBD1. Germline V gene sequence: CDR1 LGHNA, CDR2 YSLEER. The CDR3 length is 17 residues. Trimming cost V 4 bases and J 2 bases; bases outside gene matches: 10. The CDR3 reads CASSPFHGGQGAYEQYF. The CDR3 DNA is TGCGCCAGCAGCCCTTTCCATGGGGGACAGGGGGCCTACGAGCAGTACTTC.

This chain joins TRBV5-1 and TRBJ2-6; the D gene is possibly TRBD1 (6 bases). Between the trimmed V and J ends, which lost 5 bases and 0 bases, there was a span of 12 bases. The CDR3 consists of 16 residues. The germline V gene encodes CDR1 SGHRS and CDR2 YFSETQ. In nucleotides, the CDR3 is TGCGCCAGCAGTGGACAGTCGGGCTCTGGGGCCAACGTCCTGACTTTC. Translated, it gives CASSGQSGSGANVLTF.

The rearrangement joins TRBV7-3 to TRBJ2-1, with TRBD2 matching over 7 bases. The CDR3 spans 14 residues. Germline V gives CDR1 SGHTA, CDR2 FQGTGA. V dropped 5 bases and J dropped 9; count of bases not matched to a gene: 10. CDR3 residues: CASSLGLVPSEQFF. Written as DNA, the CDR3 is TGTGCCAGCAGCCTAGGACTAGTCCCAAGTGAGCAGTTCTTC. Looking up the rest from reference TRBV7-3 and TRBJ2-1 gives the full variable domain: GAGVSQTPSNKVTEKGKYVELRCDPISGHTALYWYRQSLGQGPEFLIYFQGTGAADDSGLPNDRFFAVRPEGSVSTLKIQRTERGDSAVYLCASSLGLVPSEQFFGPGTRLTVL.

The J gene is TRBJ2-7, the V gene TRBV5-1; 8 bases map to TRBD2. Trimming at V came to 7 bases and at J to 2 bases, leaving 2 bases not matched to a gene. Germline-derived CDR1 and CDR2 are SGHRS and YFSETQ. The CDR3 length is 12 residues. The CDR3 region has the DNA TGCGCCAGCCGGGGGGGCACCTACGAGCAGTACTTC. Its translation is CASRGGTYEQYF.

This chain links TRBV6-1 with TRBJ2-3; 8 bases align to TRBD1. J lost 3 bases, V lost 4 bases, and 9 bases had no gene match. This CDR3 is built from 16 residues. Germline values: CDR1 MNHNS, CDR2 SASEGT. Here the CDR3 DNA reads TGTGCCAGCAGTGGGCGCGGCAGGGGGCCAACAGATACGCAGTATTTT. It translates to CASSGRGRGPTDTQYF.

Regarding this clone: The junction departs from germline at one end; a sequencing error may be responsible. CDR3 coding DNA: TGTACCAGCTCAATTCAACAGGGAAGGACCCAGCATTTT. This encodes CTSSIQQGRTQHF. The genes are TRBV18 and TRBJ1-5; possible D gene TRBD1, 6 bases. Germline V gene sequence: CDR1 KGHSH, CDR2 LQKENI. The CDR3 contains 13 residues.

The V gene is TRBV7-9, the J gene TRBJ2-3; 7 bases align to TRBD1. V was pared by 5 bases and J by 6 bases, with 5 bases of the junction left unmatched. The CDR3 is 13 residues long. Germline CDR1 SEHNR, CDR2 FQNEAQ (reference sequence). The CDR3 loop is CASSPQQGDTQYF. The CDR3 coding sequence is TGTGCCAGCAGCCCCCAACAGGGGGATACGCAGTATTTT.

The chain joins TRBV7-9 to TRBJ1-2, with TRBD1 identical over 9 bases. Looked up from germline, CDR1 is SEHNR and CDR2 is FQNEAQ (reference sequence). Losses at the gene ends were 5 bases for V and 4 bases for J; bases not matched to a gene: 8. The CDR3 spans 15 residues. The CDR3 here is CASSSTGTGIYGYTF. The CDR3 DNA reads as TGTGCCAGCAGCAGTACCGGGACAGGGATCTATGGCTACACCTTC.

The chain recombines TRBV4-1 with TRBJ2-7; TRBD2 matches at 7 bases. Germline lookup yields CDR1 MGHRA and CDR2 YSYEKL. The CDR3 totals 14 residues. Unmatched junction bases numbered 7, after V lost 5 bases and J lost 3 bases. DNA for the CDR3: TGCGCCAGCAGCTCTGACCGGGGGGTCTACGAGCAGTACTTC. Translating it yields CASSSDRGVYEQYF.

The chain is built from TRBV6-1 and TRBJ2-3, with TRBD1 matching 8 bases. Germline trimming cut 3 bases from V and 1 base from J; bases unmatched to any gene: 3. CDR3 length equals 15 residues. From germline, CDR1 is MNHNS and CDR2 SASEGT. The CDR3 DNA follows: TGTGCCAGCAGTGAGCAGGGGGCCGGCACAGATACGCAGTATTTT. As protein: CASSEQGAGTDTQYF.

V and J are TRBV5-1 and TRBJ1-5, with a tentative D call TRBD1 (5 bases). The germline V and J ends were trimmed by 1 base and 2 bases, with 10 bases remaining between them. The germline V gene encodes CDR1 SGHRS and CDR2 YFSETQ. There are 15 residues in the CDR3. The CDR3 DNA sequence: TGCGCCAGCAGCTTGACGGGAGGGGGCAATCAGCCCCAGCATTTT. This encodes CASSLTGGGNQPQHF.

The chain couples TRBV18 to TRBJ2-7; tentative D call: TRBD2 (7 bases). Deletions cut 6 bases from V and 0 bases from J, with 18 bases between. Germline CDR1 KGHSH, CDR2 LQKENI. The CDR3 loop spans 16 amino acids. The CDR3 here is CASSPPRGGGSYEQYF. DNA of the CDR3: TGTGCCAGCTCCCCCCCTAGGGGGGGCGGCTCCTACGAGCAGTACTTC.

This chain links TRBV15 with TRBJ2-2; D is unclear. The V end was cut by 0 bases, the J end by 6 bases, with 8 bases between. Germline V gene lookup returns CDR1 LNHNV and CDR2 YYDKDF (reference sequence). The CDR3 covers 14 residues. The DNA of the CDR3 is TGTGCCACCAGCAGAGATCGCCGGGCCGGGGAGCTGTTTTTT. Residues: CATSRDRRAGELFF.